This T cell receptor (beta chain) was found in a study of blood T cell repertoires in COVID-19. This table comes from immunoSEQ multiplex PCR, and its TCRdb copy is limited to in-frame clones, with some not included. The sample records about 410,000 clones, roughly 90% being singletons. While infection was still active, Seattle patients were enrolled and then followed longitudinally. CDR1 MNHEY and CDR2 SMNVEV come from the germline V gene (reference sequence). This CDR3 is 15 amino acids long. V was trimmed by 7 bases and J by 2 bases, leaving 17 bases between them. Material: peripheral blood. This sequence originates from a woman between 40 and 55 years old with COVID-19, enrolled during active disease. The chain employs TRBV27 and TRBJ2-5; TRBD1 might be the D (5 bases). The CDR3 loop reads CASTGPGHKQETQYF. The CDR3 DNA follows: TGTGCCAGCACCGGACCCGGACATAAACAAGAGACCCAGTACTTC.